Described below is a single TCR beta chain sequence and its context. These data originate in a study of blood T cell repertoires in COVID-19. Across the study: Both acute and convalescent COVID-19 samples were obtained from the United States, Italy and Spain. In each case, the material was cDNA or gDNA derived from T cells, B-cell-depleted T cells, or PBMCs.

Produced via immunoSEQ multiplex PCR; TCRdb's table is partial and in-frame only. Of hundreds of thousands of clones in the sample, around 87% were seen once. There are 16 residues in the CDR3. Looked up from germline, CDR1 is MNHEY and CDR2 is SVGAGI. The V end lost 4 bases, the J end lost 2 bases, and 18 bases lay between the germline ends. The V and J genes are TRBV6-5 and TRBJ2-7; D is perhaps TRBD2 (7 bases). Sequenced sample: peripheral blood. The TCR sequence derives from a woman in her forties or fifties who had recovered from COVID-19. CDR3 coding DNA: TGTGCCAGCAGTTCCGGGGGGAACAGGGCACCCTACGAGCAGTACTTC. This sequence encodes CASSSGGNRAPYEQYF.